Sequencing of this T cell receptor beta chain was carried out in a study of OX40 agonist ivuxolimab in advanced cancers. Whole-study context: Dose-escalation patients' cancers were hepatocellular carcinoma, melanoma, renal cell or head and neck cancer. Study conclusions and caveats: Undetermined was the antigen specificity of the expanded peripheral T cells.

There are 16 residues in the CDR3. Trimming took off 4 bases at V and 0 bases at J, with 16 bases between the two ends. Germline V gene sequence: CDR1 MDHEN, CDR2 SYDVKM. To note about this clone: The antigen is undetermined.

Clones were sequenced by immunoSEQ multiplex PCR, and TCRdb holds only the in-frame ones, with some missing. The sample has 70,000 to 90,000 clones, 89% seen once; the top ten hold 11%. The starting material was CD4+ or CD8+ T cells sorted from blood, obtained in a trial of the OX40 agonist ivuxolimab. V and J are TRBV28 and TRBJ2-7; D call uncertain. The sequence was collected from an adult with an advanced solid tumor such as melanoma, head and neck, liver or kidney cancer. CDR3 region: CASSWAKTESSYEQYF. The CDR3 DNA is TGTGCCAGCAGTTGGGCCAAGACTGAGAGCTCCTACGAGCAGTACTTC. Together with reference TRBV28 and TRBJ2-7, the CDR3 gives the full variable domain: DVKVTQSSRYLVKRTGEKVFLECVQDMDHENMFWYRQDPGLGLRLIYFSYDVKMKEKGDIPEGYSVSREKKERFSLILESASTNQTSMYLCASSWAKTESSYEQYFGPGTRLTVT.